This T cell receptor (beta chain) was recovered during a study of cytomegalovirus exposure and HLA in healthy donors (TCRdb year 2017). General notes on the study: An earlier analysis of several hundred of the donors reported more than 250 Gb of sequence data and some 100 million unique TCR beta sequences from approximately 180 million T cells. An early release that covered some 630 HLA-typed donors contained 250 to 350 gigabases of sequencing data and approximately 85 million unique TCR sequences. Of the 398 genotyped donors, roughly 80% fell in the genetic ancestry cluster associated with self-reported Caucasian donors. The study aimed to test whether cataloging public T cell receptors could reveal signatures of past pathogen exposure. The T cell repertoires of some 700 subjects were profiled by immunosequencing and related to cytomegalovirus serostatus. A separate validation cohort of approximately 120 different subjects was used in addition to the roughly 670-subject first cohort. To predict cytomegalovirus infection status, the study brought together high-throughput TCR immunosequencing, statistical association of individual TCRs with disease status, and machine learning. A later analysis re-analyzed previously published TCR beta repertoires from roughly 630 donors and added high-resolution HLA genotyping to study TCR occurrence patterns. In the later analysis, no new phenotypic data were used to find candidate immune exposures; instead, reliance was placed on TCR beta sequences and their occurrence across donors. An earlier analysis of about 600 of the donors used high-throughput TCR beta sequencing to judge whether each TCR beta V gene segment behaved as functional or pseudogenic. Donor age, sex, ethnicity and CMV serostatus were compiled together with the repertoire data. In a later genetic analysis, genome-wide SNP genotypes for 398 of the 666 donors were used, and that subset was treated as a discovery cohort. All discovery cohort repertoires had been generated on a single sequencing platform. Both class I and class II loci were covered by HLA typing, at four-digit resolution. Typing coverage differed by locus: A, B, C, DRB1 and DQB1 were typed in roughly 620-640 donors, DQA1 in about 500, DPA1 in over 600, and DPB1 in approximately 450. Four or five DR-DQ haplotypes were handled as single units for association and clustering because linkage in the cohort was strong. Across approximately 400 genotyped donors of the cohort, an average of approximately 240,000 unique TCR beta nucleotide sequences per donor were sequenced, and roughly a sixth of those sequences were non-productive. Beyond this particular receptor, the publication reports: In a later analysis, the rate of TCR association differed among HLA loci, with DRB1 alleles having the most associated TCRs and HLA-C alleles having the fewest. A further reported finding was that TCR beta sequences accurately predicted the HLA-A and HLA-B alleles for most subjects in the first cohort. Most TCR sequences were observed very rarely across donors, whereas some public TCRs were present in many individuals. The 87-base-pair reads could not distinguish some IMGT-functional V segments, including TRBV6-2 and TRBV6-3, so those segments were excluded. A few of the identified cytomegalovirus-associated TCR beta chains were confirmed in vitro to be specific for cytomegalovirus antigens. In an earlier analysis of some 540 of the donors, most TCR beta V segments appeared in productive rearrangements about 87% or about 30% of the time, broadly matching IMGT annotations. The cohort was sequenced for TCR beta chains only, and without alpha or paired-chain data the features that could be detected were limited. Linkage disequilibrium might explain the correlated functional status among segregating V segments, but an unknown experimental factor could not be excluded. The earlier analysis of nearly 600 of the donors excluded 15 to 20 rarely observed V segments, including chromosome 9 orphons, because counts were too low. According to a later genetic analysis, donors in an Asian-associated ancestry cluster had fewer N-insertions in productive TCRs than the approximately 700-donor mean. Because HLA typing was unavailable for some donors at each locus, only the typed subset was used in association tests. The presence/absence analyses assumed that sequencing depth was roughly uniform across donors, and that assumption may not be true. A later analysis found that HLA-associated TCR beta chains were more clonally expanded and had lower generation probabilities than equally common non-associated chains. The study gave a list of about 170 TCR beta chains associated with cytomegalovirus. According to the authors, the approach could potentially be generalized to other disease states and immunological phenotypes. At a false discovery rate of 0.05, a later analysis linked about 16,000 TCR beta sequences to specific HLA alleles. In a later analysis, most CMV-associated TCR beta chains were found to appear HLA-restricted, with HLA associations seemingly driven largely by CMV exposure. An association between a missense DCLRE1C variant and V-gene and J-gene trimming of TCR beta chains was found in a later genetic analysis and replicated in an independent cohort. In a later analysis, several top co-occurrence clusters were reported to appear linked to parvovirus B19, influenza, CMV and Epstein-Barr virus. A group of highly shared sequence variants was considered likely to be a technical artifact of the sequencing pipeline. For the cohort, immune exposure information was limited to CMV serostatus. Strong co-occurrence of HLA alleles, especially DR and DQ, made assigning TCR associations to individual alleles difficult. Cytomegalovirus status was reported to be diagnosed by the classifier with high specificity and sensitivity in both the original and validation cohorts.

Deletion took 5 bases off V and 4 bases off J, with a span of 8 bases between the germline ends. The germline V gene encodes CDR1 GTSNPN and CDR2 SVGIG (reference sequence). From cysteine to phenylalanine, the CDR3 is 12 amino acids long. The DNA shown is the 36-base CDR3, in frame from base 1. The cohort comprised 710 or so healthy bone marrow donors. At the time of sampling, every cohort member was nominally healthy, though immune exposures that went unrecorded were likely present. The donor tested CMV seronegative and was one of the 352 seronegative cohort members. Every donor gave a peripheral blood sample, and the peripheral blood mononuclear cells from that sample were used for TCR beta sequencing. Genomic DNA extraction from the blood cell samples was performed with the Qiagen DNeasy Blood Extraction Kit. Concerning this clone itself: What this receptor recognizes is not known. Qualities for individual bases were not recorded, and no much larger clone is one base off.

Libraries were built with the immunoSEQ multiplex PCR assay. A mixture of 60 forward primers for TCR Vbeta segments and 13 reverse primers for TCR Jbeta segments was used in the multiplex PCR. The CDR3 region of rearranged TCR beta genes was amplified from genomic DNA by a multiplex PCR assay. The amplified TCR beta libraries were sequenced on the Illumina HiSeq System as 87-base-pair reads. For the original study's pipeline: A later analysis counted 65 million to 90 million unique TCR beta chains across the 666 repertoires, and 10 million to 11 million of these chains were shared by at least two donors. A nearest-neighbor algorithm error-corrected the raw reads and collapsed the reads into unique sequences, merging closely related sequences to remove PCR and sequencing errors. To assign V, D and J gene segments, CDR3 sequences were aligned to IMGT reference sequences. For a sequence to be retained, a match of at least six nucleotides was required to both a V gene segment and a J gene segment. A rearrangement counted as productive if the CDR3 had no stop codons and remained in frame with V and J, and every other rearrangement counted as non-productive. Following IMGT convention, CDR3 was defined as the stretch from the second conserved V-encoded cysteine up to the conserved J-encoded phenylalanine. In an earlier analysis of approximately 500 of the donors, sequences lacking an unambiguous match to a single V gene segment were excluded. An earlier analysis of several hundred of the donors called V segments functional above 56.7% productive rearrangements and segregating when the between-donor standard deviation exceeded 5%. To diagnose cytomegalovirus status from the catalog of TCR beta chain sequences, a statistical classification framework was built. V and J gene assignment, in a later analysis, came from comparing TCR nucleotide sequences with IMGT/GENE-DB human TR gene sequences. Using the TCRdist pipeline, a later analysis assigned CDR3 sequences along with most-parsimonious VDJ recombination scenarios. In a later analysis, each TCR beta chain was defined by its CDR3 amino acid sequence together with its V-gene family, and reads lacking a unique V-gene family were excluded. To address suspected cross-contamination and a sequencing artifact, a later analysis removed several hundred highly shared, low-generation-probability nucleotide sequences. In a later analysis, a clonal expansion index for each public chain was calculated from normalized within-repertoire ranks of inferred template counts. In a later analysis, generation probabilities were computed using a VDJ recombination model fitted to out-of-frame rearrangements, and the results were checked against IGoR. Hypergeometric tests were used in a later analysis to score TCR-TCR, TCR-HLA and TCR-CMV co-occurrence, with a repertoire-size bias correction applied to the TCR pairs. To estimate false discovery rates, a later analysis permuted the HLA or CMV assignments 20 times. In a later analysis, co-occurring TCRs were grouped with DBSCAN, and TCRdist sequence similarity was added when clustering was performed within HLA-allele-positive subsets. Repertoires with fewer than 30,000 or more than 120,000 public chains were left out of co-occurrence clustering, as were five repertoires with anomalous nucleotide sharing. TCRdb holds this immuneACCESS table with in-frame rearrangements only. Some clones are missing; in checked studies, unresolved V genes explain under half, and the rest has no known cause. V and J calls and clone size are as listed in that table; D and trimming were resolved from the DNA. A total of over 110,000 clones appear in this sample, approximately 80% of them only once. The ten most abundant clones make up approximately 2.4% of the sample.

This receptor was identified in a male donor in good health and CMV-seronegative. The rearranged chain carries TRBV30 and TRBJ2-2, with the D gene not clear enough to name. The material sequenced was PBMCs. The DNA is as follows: TGTGCCTGGGAGTCGGGCACCGGGGAGCTGTTTTTT. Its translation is CAWESGTGELFF.